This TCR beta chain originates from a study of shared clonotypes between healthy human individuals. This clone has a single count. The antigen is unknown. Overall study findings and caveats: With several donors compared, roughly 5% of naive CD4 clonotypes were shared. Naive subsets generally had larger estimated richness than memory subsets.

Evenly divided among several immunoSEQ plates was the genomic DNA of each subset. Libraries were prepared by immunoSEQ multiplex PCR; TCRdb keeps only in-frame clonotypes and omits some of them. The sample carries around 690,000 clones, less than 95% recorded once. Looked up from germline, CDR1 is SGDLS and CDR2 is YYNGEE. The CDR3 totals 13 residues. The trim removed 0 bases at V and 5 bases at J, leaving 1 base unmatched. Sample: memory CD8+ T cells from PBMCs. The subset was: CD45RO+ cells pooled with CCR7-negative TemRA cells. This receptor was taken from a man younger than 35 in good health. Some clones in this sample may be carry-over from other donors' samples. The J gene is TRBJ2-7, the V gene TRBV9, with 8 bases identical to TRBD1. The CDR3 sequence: CASSVDRGNEQYF. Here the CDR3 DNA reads TGTGCCAGCAGCGTAGACAGGGGGAACGAGCAGTACTTC. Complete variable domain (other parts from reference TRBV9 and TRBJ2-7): DSGVTQTPKHLITATGQRVTLRCSPRSGDLSVYWYQQSLDQGLQFLIQYYNGEERAKGNILERFSAQQFPDLHSELNLSSLELGDSALYFCASSVDRGNEQYFGPGTRLTVT.